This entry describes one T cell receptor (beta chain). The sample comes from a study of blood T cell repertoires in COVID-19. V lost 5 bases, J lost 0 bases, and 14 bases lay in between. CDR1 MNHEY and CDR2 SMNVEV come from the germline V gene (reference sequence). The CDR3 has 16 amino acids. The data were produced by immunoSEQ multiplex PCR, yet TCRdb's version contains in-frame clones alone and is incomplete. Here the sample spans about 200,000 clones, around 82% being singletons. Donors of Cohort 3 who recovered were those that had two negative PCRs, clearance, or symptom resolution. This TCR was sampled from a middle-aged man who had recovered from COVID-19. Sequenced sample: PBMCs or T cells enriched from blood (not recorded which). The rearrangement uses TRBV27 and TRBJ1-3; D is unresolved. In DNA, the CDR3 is TGTGCCAGCAGTCCGCGAGGGATTTCCTCTGGAAACACCATATATTTT. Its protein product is CASSPRGISSGNTIYF.